The T cell receptor (beta chain) described here comes from a study of T cells in Graves' hyperthyroidism and ophthalmopathy. It was RNA transcripts that yielded the amplified TCR beta CDR3 regions. The study used the HTBI primer set for a first-round RT-PCR of the TCR CDR3. TCRdb re-called the multiplex PCR reads with MiXCR, one entry per CDR3 protein. The sample lists approximately 690,000 distinct CDR3 sequences; roughly 15% were seen once. Study-level findings and limits: Patients with ophthalmopathy were separated from those with stable hyperthyroidism by a 13 V-J model.

Ophthalmopathy cases scored 3 or more on the Clinical Activity Score and 4 or more on NOSPECS grade, with duration below 3 months. Fresh peripheral blood, roughly 9.6 ml, was the source of the PBMCs. In regard to this clonotype: What it binds is not known.

Specimen: blood. The clonotype comes from a woman aged 45-60 years with Graves' ophthalmopathy.

The CDR3 nucleotides read TGTGCCAGCAGTCCCACCCTTAGCGGGAGCTTCGAGACCCAGTACTTC. Translation gives CASSPTLSGSFETQYF. The J gene is TRBJ2-5, the V gene TRBV5-4, with 9 positions matching TRBD2. J gave up 5 bases and V 5 bases, and 13 bases lay outside the gene matches. The CDR3 length is 16 residues. CDR1 and CDR2 (germline): SGHNT, YYREEE (reference sequence).